One and the same sample provided the 18 T cell receptor beta chains below, sequenced in a study of naive and memory T cell subsets. Two oligonucleotides, mixed equimolar, formed the beta constant-region primer covering TRBC1 and TRBC2. Ligated cDNA was amplified by four rounds of PCR with nested alpha and beta constant-region primers and SP2. TCRdb independently ran MiXCR on the UMI-ligation and nested PCR reads; one entry per CDR3 protein. The table has 8,500 to 10,000 distinct CDR3 sequences, 4.5% to 7% seen once. The sample taken for sequencing was CD4+ TEMRA cells from blood. Specified subset: effector memory re-expressing CD45RA, CD45RA+ CD27-. Receptors were obtained from a human donor in good health.

J is TRBJ1-2 and V is TRBV12-3 or TRBV12-4; D is ambiguous. CDR3 length equals 13 residues. V gave up 7 bases and J gave up 5 bases, with 14 bases separating them. The CDR3 here is CASTPKVEYGYTF. The CDR3 DNA is TGTGCCAGCACCCCCAAAGTCGAGTATGGCTACACCTTC.

This clonotype has a handful of counts. The chain employs TRBV9 and TRBJ2-1; 7 bases map to TRBD2. Germline values: CDR1 SGDLS, CDR2 YYNGEE. The CDR3 is made up of 16 amino acids. V shed 6 bases and J 0 bases; nucleotides not matched to a gene: 9. The CDR3: CASTQRAGVSYNEQFF. As DNA, the CDR3 is TGTGCCAGCACCCAGAGGGCGGGGGTCTCCTACAATGAGCAGTTCTTC.

The chain carries TRBV11-2 and TRBJ2-1; D perhaps matches TRBD2 (6 bases). There are 15 residues in the CDR3. From germline, CDR1 is SGHAT and CDR2 FQNNGV. Trimming took off 5 bases at V and 5 bases at J, with 16 bases between the two ends. The CDR3 here is CASSHGTRSHNEQFF. The CDR3 nucleotides are TGTGCCAGCAGCCACGGGACTCGATCCCACAATGAGCAGTTCTTC.

CDR3 nucleotide sequence: TGTGCCAGCAGCCTAGGGACAGGGGGCTCGGATACGCAGTATTTT. Translating it yields CASSLGTGGSDTQYF. V and J are TRBV28 and TRBJ2-3; 12 bases map to TRBD1. Trimming removed 6 bases from V and 6 bases from J; junction bases left unmatched: 7. Germline-derived CDR1 and CDR2 are MDHEN and SYDVKM. The CDR3 runs to 15 residues. Variable domain in full (rest from reference TRBV28 and TRBJ2-3): DVKVTQSSRYLVKRTGEKVFLECVQDMDHENMFWYRQDPGLGLRLIYFSYDVKMKEKGDIPEGYSVSREKKERFSLILESASTNQTSMYLCASSLGTGGSDTQYFGPGTRLTVL.

This clonotype occurred a few times. V usage is TRBV12-3 or TRBV12-4 and J usage is TRBJ2-7; D gene unclear. Trimming removed 2 bases at V and 0 bases at J, with 8 bases between. The CDR3 has 14 amino acids. The CDR3 nucleotides are TGTGCCAGCAGTTTAAGCTTAAACTCCTACGAGCAGTACTTC. Its translation is CASSLSLNSYEQYF.

The chain recombines TRBV12-3 or TRBV12-4 with TRBJ2-7, with 9 bases fitting TRBD2. The CDR3 is 14 residues long. The ends lost 6 bases at V and 4 bases at J; junction bases unmatched: 7. CDR3 coding DNA: TGTGCCAGCAGGGTAGCGGGAGAGGCGTACGAGCAGTACTTC. This translates into CASRVAGEAYEQYF.

This clonotype was seen many times. J is TRBJ2-3 and V is TRBV7-3, with TRBD1 matching 7 bases. V lost 5 bases and J lost 2; bases outside the gene matches: 4. Per germline, CDR1 SGHTA and CDR2 FQGTGA. This CDR3 contains 14 residues. As DNA, the CDR3 is TGTGCCAGCAGCAGGACAGGCTACACAGATACGCAGTATTTT. This encodes CASSRTGYTDTQYF.

This clonotype showed up many times. The chain has TRBV20-1 and TRBJ2-1; D may be TRBD1 or TRBD2 (5 bases each). From germline, CDR1 is DFQATT and CDR2 SNEGSKA (reference sequence). The length of the CDR3 is 13 residues. Trimming took 6 bases from V and 5 from J, leaving 14 bases between them. CDR3: CSARPGRNNEQFF. The CDR3 nucleotides are TGCAGTGCCCGCCCGGGACGGAACAATGAGCAGTTCTTC.

This clonotype turned up a few times. This chain uses TRBV12-3 or TRBV12-4 with TRBJ1-5; possible D gene TRBD1, 5 bases. The CDR3 is made up of 15 amino acids. Trimming cost V 0 bases and J 4 bases, with 10 bases left between them. CDR3 coding DNA: TGTGCCAGCAGTTTAGCACGGGACGGTAATCAGCCCCAGCATTTT. This encodes CASSLARDGNQPQHF.

This clonotype appeared many times. The chain joins TRBV7-3 to TRBJ2-1; no definite D call. This CDR3 contains 13 residues. V dropped 2 bases and J dropped 5 bases, with 7 bases sitting between them. Germline lookup yields CDR1 SGHTA and CDR2 FQGTGA. The CDR3, as DNA: TGTGCCAGCAGCTTAGGGGTAAACAATGAGCAGTTCTTC. This translates into CASSLGVNNEQFF.

Relative to its sample, this clonotype is medium-sized. The rearrangement links TRBV6-2 or TRBV6-3 to TRBJ1-5; D is uncertain. There are 14 residues in the CDR3. Germline V gene sequence: CDR1 MNHEY, CDR2 SVGEGT. Trimming took 7 bases from V and 3 from J, leaving 13 bases between them. DNA for the CDR3: TGTGCCAGCACCAATCCACGGATCAATCAGCCCCAGCATTTT. Its protein is CASTNPRINQPQHF.

This clonotype has at least ten counts. This chain connects TRBV28 to TRBJ2-7; TRBD1 agrees at 7 bases. After removal of 6 bases from V and 4 bases from J, the junction contained 6 bases not matched to a gene. CDR1 is MDHEN, CDR2 SYDVKM, per germline. This CDR3 region has 13 residues. DNA of the CDR3: TGTGCCAGCAGACGACAGGGCGTTTACGAGCAGTACTTC. Translating gives CASRRQGVYEQYF.

The CDR3 sequence: CAWSYPWGTSGSTDTQYF. The CDR3 region has the DNA TGTGCCTGGAGTTACCCTTGGGGGACTAGCGGGAGCACAGATACGCAGTATTTT. The chain couples TRBV30 to TRBJ2-3; 12 bases are shared with TRBD2. J was trimmed by 0 bases and V by 2 bases; bases with no gene match: 9. The germline gives CDR1 GTSNPN, CDR2 SVGIG (reference sequence). CDR3 size: 18 residues.

This clonotype was recorded at least ten times. The rearrangement uses TRBV7-2 and TRBJ2-5; D is ambiguous. The CDR3 sequence is 12 residues long. V lost 1 base to trimming and J lost 4 bases, with 4 bases between them. Germline V gene lookup returns CDR1 SGHTA and CDR2 FQGNSA. The DNA for the CDR3 is TGTGCCAGCAGCTTAGAACGAGAGACCCAGTACTTC. Translating gives CASSLERETQYF. The full variable domain, with the rest looked up from reference TRBV7-2 and TRBJ2-5, is GAGVSQSPSNKVTEKGKDVELRCDPISGHTALYWYRQSLGQGLEFLIYFQGNSAPDKSGLPSDRFSAERTGGSVSTLTIQRTQQEDSAVYLCASSLERETQYFGPGTRLLVL.

In this sample, this clonotype turned up once. The CDR3 reads CASKDRGYGYTF. Here the CDR3 DNA reads TGTGCCAGCAAGGACAGGGGGTATGGCTACACCTTC. The chain carries TRBV12-3 or TRBV12-4 and TRBJ1-2, with TRBD1 matching 10 bases. This CDR3 region has 12 residues. V was clipped by 7 bases and J by 5 bases; unmatched bases: 1.

The rearrangement joins TRBV6-2 or TRBV6-3 to TRBJ2-1, with 14 bases fitting TRBD2. CDR1 MNHEY and CDR2 SVGEGT come from the germline V gene. V lost 6 bases to trimming and J lost 7 bases; unmatched junction nucleotides: 5. The CDR3 sequence is 15 residues long. CDR3 sequence reads: CASRLRTSGRNEQFF. The DNA for the CDR3 is TGTGCCAGCAGGCTTCGGACTAGCGGGAGGAATGAGCAGTTCTTC.

In its sample, this clonotype ranks as large. The V call is TRBV5-5, the J call TRBJ2-1; tentative D call: TRBD2 (6 bases). The V end was cut by 5 bases, the J end by 0 bases, with 18 bases between. The germline CDR1 and CDR2 sequences are SGHKS and YYEKEE (reference sequence). This CDR3 spans 17 amino acids. The CDR3 protein is CASRLRGSGSSYNEQFF. The CDR3 DNA reads TGTGCCAGCAGGCTAAGGGGTAGCGGAAGCTCCTACAATGAGCAGTTCTTC.

The sample holds many counts of this clonotype. V and J are TRBV28 and TRBJ1-2, with D unresolved. V was cut by 3 bases and J by 2 bases, with 4 bases left in between. Per the germline V gene, CDR1 is MDHEN and CDR2 is SYDVKM. This CDR3 is 12 amino acids long. Here the CDR3 reads CASSLVNYGYTF. CDR3 coding DNA: TGTGCCAGCAGTTTGGTAAACTATGGCTACACCTTC.